The 18 T cell receptor beta chains given below trace back to one sample, sequenced in a study of CD8 T cells in Susac syndrome. Reverse transcription used roughly 0.45 to 1 ug RNA and random hexamers. Each CDR3 protein gets one entry after TCRdb re-called the immunoSEQ multiplex PCR reads with MiXCR. The sample holds some 150,000 distinct CDR3 sequences, over 90% seen once. Sequences were obtained from CD4+ T cells from PBMCs. These receptors originate from a human donor with Susac syndrome.

The chain combines TRBV4-1 with TRBJ2-3; TRBD2 agrees at 13 bases. The CDR3 extends over 20 amino acids. Germline lookup yields CDR1 MGHRA and CDR2 YSYEKL. J lost 4 bases, V lost 3 bases, and 16 bases had no gene match. CDR3 loop: CASSHTVTSGGAFRPDTQYF. The CDR3 bases are TGCGCCAGCAGCCATACTGTTACTAGCGGGGGGGCGTTTCGGCCAGATACGCAGTATTTT.

This chain uses TRBV18 with TRBJ1-1; D perhaps matches TRBD1 (5 bases). Germline values: CDR1 KGHSH, CDR2 LQKENI. The CDR3 has 15 residues. Trimming stripped 0 bases from V and 6 bases from J, with 14 bases between. CDR3 sequence (DNA): TGTGCCAGCTCACCACCGGCCCAGGGTTACGCTGAAGCTTTCTTT. Its protein is CASSPPAQGYAEAFF.

Of note for this clonotype: Germline and junction disagree at one end, which may indicate a read error. The chain uses TRBV2 and TRBJ2-7; D gene ambiguous. The CDR3 is made up of 14 amino acids. Germline V CDR1 and CDR2: SNHLY, FYNNEI. CDR3 bases: TGTGCCAGCAGAGAAGAAAACGGAGCCTACGAGCAGTACTTC. This encodes CASREENGAYEQYF. Looking up the rest from reference TRBV2 and TRBJ2-7 gives the full variable domain: EPEVTQTPSHQVTQMGQEVILRCVPISNHLYFYWYRQILGQKVEFLVSFYNNEISEKSEIFDDQFSVERPDGSNFTLKIRSTKLEDSAMYFCASREENGAYEQYFGPGTRLTVT.

This clonotype was seen once. This chain links TRBV25-1 with TRBJ2-3, with 11 positions matching TRBD2. V was pared by 3 bases and J by 1 base, with 9 bases of the junction left unmatched. CDR3 size: 18 residues. Germline V gene sequence: CDR1 MGHDK, CDR2 SYGVNS. CDR3 loop: CASSEVAGGRSGTDTQYF. The CDR3 coding sequence is TGTGCCAGCAGTGAGGTAGCGGGGGGGCGATCGGGCACAGATACGCAGTATTTT.

CDR3 region: CASSPGAGYSNQPQHF. CDR3 nucleotides: TGTGCCAGCAGTCCTGGGGCAGGGTATAGCAATCAGCCCCAGCATTTT. This chain connects TRBV12-3 or TRBV12-4 to TRBJ1-5, with a tentative D call TRBD1 (5 bases). The CDR3 covers 16 residues. The germline V and J ends were trimmed by 5 bases and 0 bases, with 14 bases remaining between them.

V usage is TRBV20-1 and J usage is TRBJ1-5; the D is unclear. CDR3 length: 13 residues. The germline V gene has CDR1 DFQATT and CDR2 SNEGSKA (reference sequence). V was clipped by 0 bases and J by 6 bases, with 9 bases between them. CDR3 coding DNA: TGCAGTGCTAGAGATACAGAAAGTCAGCCCCAGCATTTT. Encoded protein: CSARDTESQPQHF.

The V call is TRBV2, the J call TRBJ2-1, with D maybe TRBD1 (6 bases). Germline V gene sequence: CDR1 SNHLY, CDR2 FYNNEI. This CDR3 is built from 13 residues. V was pared by 7 bases and J by 5 bases, with 12 bases between. The CDR3 sequence is CASNRDINNEQFF. In DNA form, the CDR3 reads TGTGCCAGCAACCGGGACATAAACAATGAGCAGTTCTTC. Supplemented by reference TRBV2 and TRBJ2-1, the full variable domain reads EPEVTQTPSHQVTQMGQEVILRCVPISNHLYFYWYRQILGQKVEFLVSFYNNEISEKSEIFDDQFSVERPDGSNFTLKIRSTKLEDSAMYFCASNRDINNEQFFGPGTRLTVL.

The chain couples TRBV20-1 to TRBJ2-1; 7 nucleotides line up with TRBD1. Trimming cost V 6 bases and J 7 bases; bases outside gene matches: 6. This CDR3 is built from 12 residues. Germline lookup yields CDR1 DFQATT and CDR2 SNEGSKA (reference sequence). The CDR3 sequence: CSAGRTGNEQFF. Here the CDR3 DNA reads TGCAGTGCCGGAAGGACAGGTAATGAGCAGTTCTTC.

The gene calls are TRBV9 and TRBJ2-7; 13 bases fit TRBD2. In germline, CDR1 is SGDLS, CDR2 YYNGEE. Trimming took 2 bases from V and 5 from J; bases not matched to a gene: 7. The CDR3 is made up of 16 amino acids. The CDR3 DNA follows: TGTGCCAGCAGCGTCGGGACTAGCGGGAAGGTGGACGAGCAGTACTTC. Translated, it gives CASSVGTSGKVDEQYF.

The CDR3 sequence: CASSLGGGQAKNIQYF. CDR3 DNA sequence: TGTGCCAGCAGTTTAGGGGGCGGCCAAGCCAAAAACATTCAGTACTTC. The chain employs TRBV12-3 or TRBV12-4 and TRBJ2-4; a possible D gene is TRBD1 (5 bases). This CDR3 region has 16 residues. V was cut by 1 base and J by 0 bases, with 10 bases left in between.

The chain recombines TRBV29-1 with TRBJ1-1; the D gene is possibly TRBD1 (5 bases). Germline lookup yields CDR1 SQVTM and CDR2 ANQGSEA. The V end was cut by 4 bases, the J end by 4 bases, with 10 bases between. CDR3 size: 12 residues. CDR3 in DNA: TGCAGCGTTGGACAAACAGGCACTGAAGCTTTCTTT. Translated, it gives CSVGQTGTEAFF.

This chain's CDR3 is CSVVGAGGVTEAFF. As DNA, the CDR3 is TGCAGCGTTGTCGGGGCAGGGGGAGTCACTGAAGCTTTCTTT. The chain is built from TRBV29-1 and TRBJ1-1; 7 nucleotides match TRBD1. With 4 bases clipped from V and 4 bases from J, the junction kept 9 bases outside the gene matches. The germline V gene encodes CDR1 SQVTM and CDR2 ANQGSEA. The CDR3 spans 14 residues.

The chain recombines TRBV30 with TRBJ2-1, with 7 positions matching TRBD1. The CDR3 covers 11 residues. The trim removed 8 bases at V and 5 bases at J, leaving 3 bases unmatched. Germline V lookup: CDR1 GTSNPN, CDR2 SVGIG (reference sequence). CDR3 loop: CAKGQNNEQFF. The CDR3 DNA sequence: TGTGCCAAGGGACAGAACAATGAGCAGTTCTTC. Full variable domain (missing parts from reference TRBV30 and TRBJ2-1): SQTIHQWPATLVQPVGSPLSLECTVEGTSNPNLYWYRQAAGRGLQLLFYSVGIGQISSEVPQNLSASRPQDRQFILSSKKLLLSDSGFYLCAKGQNNEQFFGPGTRLTVL.

The rearrangement joins TRBV30 to TRBJ1-2; D call uncertain. Germline CDR1 GTSNPN, CDR2 SVGIG (reference sequence). This CDR3 is 12 amino acids long. V gave up 1 base and J gave up 2 bases, with 5 bases separating them. CDR3 coding DNA: TGTGCCTGGAGTGCACAGAACTATGGCTACACCTTC. Protein product: CAWSAQNYGYTF.

The chain links TRBV20-1 to TRBJ1-5; D is perhaps TRBD1 (5 bases). Between the trimmed V and J ends, which lost 3 bases and 4 bases, there was a span of 7 bases. Germline assignment: CDR1 DFQATT and CDR2 SNEGSKA (reference sequence). The CDR3 is made up of 12 amino acids. The CDR3 here is CSASPGNQPQHF. The CDR3 coding sequence is TGCAGTGCTAGCCCAGGGAATCAGCCCCAGCATTTT.

The chain carries TRBV30 and TRBJ2-3; 7 bases align to TRBD1. V shed 3 bases, J shed 1 base, and the junction held 10 bases outside the gene matches. CDR1 is GTSNPN and CDR2 is SVGIG in the germline V gene (reference sequence). The length of the CDR3 is 16 residues. CDR3 sequence reads: CAWRALRQGGTDTQYF. The CDR3 region has the DNA TGTGCCTGGAGGGCCCTACGACAGGGCGGCACAGATACGCAGTATTTT.

V gene TRBV29-1 combines with J gene TRBJ1-2; no reliable D call. Trimming removed 4 bases at V and 5 bases at J, with 20 bases between. The CDR3 covers 15 residues. Germline V CDR1 and CDR2: SQVTM, ANQGSEA. The CDR3 DNA reads TGCAGCGTTGTTGCGCTGGGAGGGCTGGGGTATGGCTACACCTTC. Protein sequence: CSVVALGGLGYGYTF.

The chain carries TRBV30 and TRBJ1-2, with a weak D call TRBD1 (5 bases). Germline CDR1 GTSNPN, CDR2 SVGIG (reference sequence). CDR3 length: 14 residues. The ends were cut back, 3 bases at V and 2 bases at J, with 13 bases in the middle. This CDR3 is CAWSPRQPNYGYTF. CDR3 bases: TGTGCCTGGAGCCCGAGACAGCCGAACTATGGCTACACCTTC. Supplemented by reference TRBV30 and TRBJ1-2, the full variable domain reads SQTIHQWPATLVQPVGSPLSLECTVEGTSNPNLYWYRQAAGRGLQLLFYSVGIGQISSEVPQNLSASRPQDRQFILSSKKLLLSDSGFYLCAWSPRQPNYGYTFGSGTRLTVV.